This T cell receptor beta chain was recorded in a study of cytomegalovirus exposure and HLA in healthy donors. Regarding the study as a whole: A link between a missense DCLRE1C variant and TCR beta V- and J-gene trimming emerged from a later analysis. The authors enumerated 180 or so TCR beta chains as linked to cytomegalovirus. Later analysis revealed greater clonal expansion in HLA-associated TCR beta chains than in equally common others.

Donors were ostensibly healthy at sampling, although undocumented immune exposures were probable. In germline, CDR1 is SGHRS, CDR2 YFSETQ. CDR3 length: 14 residues. Trimming took off 4 bases at V and 4 bases at J, with 12 bases between the two ends. About this clone: Antigen unknown.

Both 60 Vbeta primers and 13 Jbeta primers went into the PCR. Produced via immunoSEQ multiplex PCR; TCRdb's table is partial and in-frame only. The sample includes about 200,000 clones, 75% to 80% of them seen just once. V is TRBV5-1 and J is TRBJ1-3, with no clear D. The sequence came from a man younger than 35 in good health and CMV-seronegative. The sample taken for sequencing was PBMCs. Here the CDR3 DNA reads TGCGCCAGCAGCCCCGCGGGAGACGGAAACACCATATATTTT. It translates to CASSPAGDGNTIYF.